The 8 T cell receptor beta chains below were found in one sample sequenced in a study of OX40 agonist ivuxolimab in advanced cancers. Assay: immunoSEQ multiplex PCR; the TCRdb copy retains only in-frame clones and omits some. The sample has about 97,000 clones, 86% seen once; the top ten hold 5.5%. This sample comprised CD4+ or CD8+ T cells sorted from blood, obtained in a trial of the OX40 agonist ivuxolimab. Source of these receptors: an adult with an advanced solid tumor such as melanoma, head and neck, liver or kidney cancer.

CDR3: CASRLQGAAGYTF. Written as DNA, the CDR3 is TGTGCCAGCAGACTACAGGGGGCGGCTGGCTACACCTTC. The rearrangement joins TRBV6-1 to TRBJ1-2; 9 bases are a match to TRBD1. Germline assignment: CDR1 MNHNS and CDR2 SASEGT. Trimming took 6 bases from V and 7 from J; bases not matched to a gene: 6. This CDR3 comprises 13 residues.

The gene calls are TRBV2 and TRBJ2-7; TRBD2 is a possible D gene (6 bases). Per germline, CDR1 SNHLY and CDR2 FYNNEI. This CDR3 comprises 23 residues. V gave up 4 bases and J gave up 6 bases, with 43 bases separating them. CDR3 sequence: CASSADTAQIPLQRISAGSEQYF. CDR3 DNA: TGTGCCAGCAGTGCAGACACAGCACAAATACCTCTCCAAAGGATCTCGGCGGGAAGCGAGCAGTACTTC.

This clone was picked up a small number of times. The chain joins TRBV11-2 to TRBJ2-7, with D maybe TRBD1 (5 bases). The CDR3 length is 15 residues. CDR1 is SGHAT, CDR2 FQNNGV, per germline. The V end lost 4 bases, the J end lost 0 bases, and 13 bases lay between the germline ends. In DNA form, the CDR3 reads TGTGCCAGCAGCTCACAACTGGGGCACTCCTACGAGCAGTACTTC. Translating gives CASSSQLGHSYEQYF.

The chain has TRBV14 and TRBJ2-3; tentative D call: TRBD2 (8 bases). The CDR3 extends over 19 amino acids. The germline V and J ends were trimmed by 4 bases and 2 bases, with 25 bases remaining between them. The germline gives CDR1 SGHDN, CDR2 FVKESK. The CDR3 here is CASSRGGWGAGVDTDTQYF. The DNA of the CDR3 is TGTGCCAGCAGCCGAGGGGGCTGGGGAGCGGGAGTCGACACAGATACGCAGTATTTT.

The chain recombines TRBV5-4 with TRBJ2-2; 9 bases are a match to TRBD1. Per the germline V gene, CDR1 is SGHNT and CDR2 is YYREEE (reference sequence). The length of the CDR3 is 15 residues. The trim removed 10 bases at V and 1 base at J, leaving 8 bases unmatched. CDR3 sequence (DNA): TGTGCCTGTCATCGACAGGGGGGGAACACCGGGGAGCTGTTTTTT. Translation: CACHRQGGNTGELFF.

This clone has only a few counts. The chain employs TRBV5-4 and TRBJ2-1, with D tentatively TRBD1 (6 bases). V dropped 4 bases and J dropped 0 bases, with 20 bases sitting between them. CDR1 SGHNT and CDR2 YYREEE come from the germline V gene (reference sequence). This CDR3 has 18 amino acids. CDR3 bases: TGTGCCAGCAGCCCACCGACTACAGGGTACAGCTCCTACAATGAGCAGTTCTTC. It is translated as CASSPPTTGYSSYNEQFF.

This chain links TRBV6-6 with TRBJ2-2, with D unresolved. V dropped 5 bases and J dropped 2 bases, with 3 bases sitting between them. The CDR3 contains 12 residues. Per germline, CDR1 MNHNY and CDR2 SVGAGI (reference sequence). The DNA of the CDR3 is TGTGCCAGCAGTACAAACACCGGGGAGCTGTTTTTT. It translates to CASSTNTGELFF.

CDR3 in DNA: TGTGCCTTGGGACTAGCCCAAGAGACCCAGTACTTC. Encoded protein: CALGLAQETQYF. The J gene is TRBJ2-5, the V gene TRBV30, with 9 positions matching TRBD2. Germline V CDR1 and CDR2: GTSNPN, SVGIG (reference sequence). The CDR3 runs 12 residues. Trimming cost V 7 bases and J 1 base; bases outside gene matches: 1. Looking up the rest from reference TRBV30 and TRBJ2-5 gives the full variable domain: SQTIHQWPATLVQPVGSPLSLECTVEGTSNPNLYWYRQAAGRGLQLLFYSVGIGQISSEVPQNLSASRPQDRQFILSSKKLLLSDSGFYLCALGLAQETQYFGPGTRLLVL.